This is a list of T cell receptor beta chains from one sample in a study of T cell changes during pregnancy in multiple sclerosis. Data came from immunoSEQ multiplex PCR; TCRdb stores just in-frame clones and leaves some out. Of 40,000 to 60,000 clones in the sample, more than 85% are singletons; the top ten hold approximately 2.9%. This sample comprised CD8+ T cells from peripheral blood mononuclear cells, obtained in the second trimester of pregnancy. These receptors were obtained from a female donor with multiple sclerosis, enrolled in a pregnancy study. Both conserved end residues are part of each CDR3. D genes are given only for firm matches. Clone size is given for some rows only: seen once, a few or many times, or a class if the clone is expanded.

j_call d_call v_call clone_size cdr3_aa cdr3_nt
TRBJ2-1 TRBD2 TRBV7-3 - CASTLSGGVYDEQFF TGTGCCAGCACCCTTAGCGGGGGGGTATATGATGAGCAGTTCTTC
TRBJ2-1 TRBD2 TRBV4-1 - CASSQVAGAPNYNEQFF TGCGCCAGCAGCCAAGTAGCGGGGGCGCCCAACTACAATGAGCAGTTCTTC
TRBJ1-1 - TRBV11-2 - CASSLDLQAEAFF TGTGCCAGCAGCTTAGATCTTCAGGCTGAAGCTTTCTTT
TRBJ2-2 TRBD2 TRBV29-1 once CSVPYPGGRGGELFF TGCAGCGTTCCCTACCCGGGAGGGCGGGGCGGGGAGCTGTTTTTT
TRBJ2-5 TRBD1 TRBV6-1 - CASSDRDSLRETQYF TGTGCCAGCAGTGATCGGGACAGTCTACGTGAGACCCAGTACTTC
TRBJ1-1 TRBD1 TRBV5-6 few CASSFEGTGGTEAFF TGTGCCAGCAGCTTTGAAGGGACAGGCGGGACTGAAGCTTTCTTT
TRBJ1-1 - TRBV5-6 few CASKSGGAEAFF TGTGCCAGCAAGTCGGGGGGCGCGGAAGCTTTCTTT
TRBJ2-7 - TRBV7-9 once CASSPVADRLPYEQYF TGTGCCAGCAGCCCGGTTGCCGACAGGCTCCCCTACGAGCAGTACTTC
TRBJ2-1 TRBD2 TRBV12-5 - CASGLAPGLGNEQFF TGTGCTAGTGGTTTGGCACCGGGACTAGGCAATGAGCAGTTCTTC
TRBJ2-1 - TRBV5-5 - CASSLGLGGLNEQFF TGTGCCAGCAGCTTGGGTTTGGGGGGGCTAAATGAGCAGTTCTTC
TRBJ2-1 - TRBV18 - CASPGGGLHEQFF TGTGCCAGCCCTGGGGGGGGGCTTCACGAGCAGTTCTTC
TRBJ1-1 TRBD1 TRBV9 few CASSVEGGTGLNTEAFF TGTGCCAGCAGCGTAGAGGGGGGGACAGGGCTGAACACTGAAGCTTTCTTT
TRBJ2-2 - TRBV4-3 - CASSQVSNTGELFF TGCGCCAGCAGCCAAGTTTCTAACACCGGGGAGCTGTTTTTT
TRBJ2-7 - TRBV15 once CAVTGTRPYEQYF TGTGCCGTGACCGGGACAAGACCCTACGAGCAGTACTTC
TRBJ1-2 - TRBV4-1 - CASSQDPTDGYTF TGCGCCAGCAGCCAAGACCCTACGGATGGCTACACCTTC
TRBJ1-1 - TRBV7-9 - CASSLVLAEAFF TGTGCCAGCAGCTTAGTGTTAGCTGAAGCTTTCTTT
TRBJ2-4 TRBD1 TRBV5-3 once CARSSKTGEGKNIQYF TGTGCCAGAAGCTCGAAGACAGGGGAAGGCAAAAACATTCAGTACTTC
TRBJ2-3 TRBD2 TRBV6-5 once CASRERTSGGATQYF TGTGCCAGCAGGGAGAGGACTAGCGGGGGCGCGACGCAGTATTTT
TRBJ2-2 TRBD1 TRBV9 - CASSYPRQGARTGELFF TGTGCCAGCAGCTATCCTAGACAGGGGGCGCGGACCGGGGAGCTGTTTTTT
TRBJ1-1 TRBD1 TRBV2 - CASDSSGTDMNTEAFF TGTGCCAGCGATTCCTCCGGGACAGATATGAACACTGAAGCTTTCTTT
TRBJ1-1 - TRBV6-5 - CASQISGNTEAFF TGTGCCAGCCAAATTTCAGGGAACACTGAAGCTTTCTTT
TRBJ1-1 - TRBV7-2 - CASSYQVDSHEAFF TGTGCCAGCAGCTACCAAGTTGACAGCCATGAAGCTTTCTTT
TRBJ2-7 TRBD2 TRBV6-5 - CASRLAGAEQYF TGTGCCAGCAGACTAGCGGGGGCCGAGCAGTACTTC
TRBJ2-7 TRBD2 TRBV7-3 - CASSLLGAGGFYEQYF TGTGCCAGCAGCCTACTTGGAGCGGGGGGTTTTTACGAGCAGTACTTC
TRBJ2-7 - TRBV9 - CASSESPYQGSYEQYF TGTGCCAGCAGCGAGTCCCCCTACCAGGGTTCCTACGAGCAGTACTTC
TRBJ2-2 - TRBV7-9 - CASINPSGELFF TGTGCCAGCATAAATCCGTCCGGGGAGCTGTTTTTT
TRBJ1-6 TRBD1 TRBV6-5 - CASSFSSGGTNSPLHF TGTGCCAGCAGTTTTAGTTCAGGGGGGACAAATTCACCCCTCCACTTT
TRBJ1-1 - TRBV7-3 - CASTPGGGGKVNTEAFF TGTGCCAGCACCCCGGGGGGGGGTGGGAAGGTGAACACTGAAGCTTTCTTT
TRBJ1-5 - TRBV29-1 - CSVSQWNQPQHF TGCAGCGTTTCGCAGTGGAATCAGCCCCAGCATTTT
TRBJ2-7 - TRBV29-1 - CSVYQGYEQYF TGCAGCGTTTACCAGGGATACGAGCAGTACTTC
TRBJ2-7 - TRBV7-2 once CASSLDQGWGEQYF TGTGCCAGCAGCTTAGATCAGGGGTGGGGTGAGCAGTACTTC
TRBJ1-5 - TRBV6-5 - CASSYSGNSNQPQHF TGTGCCAGCAGTTACTCCGGGAACAGCAATCAGCCCCAGCATTTT
TRBJ2-7 TRBD2 TRBV7-8 - CASSNPGTSGGLSSYEQYF TGTGCCAGCAGCAACCCCGGGACTAGCGGGGGTTTAAGCTCCTACGAGCAGTACTTC
TRBJ1-2 - TRBV27 - CASSYWGGGYTF TGTGCCAGCAGTTATTGGGGGGGAGGCTACACCTTC
TRBJ2-6 TRBD1 TRBV6-1 - CASSENPTGVFGANVLTF TGTGCCAGCAGTGAAAATCCGACAGGGGTCTTTGGGGCCAACGTCCTGACTTTC
TRBJ2-5 TRBD2 TRBV19 - CASSMGGGGETQYF TGTGCCAGTAGTATGGGCGGGGGAGGGGAGACCCAGTACTTC
TRBJ1-2 - TRBV7-3 - CASSLEGAGYTF TGTGCCAGCAGCTTGGAAGGGGCCGGCTACACCTTC
TRBJ2-7 TRBD2 TRBV4-1 - CASSQGGGASYEQYF TGCGCCAGCAGCCAAGGGGGAGGGGCCTCCTACGAGCAGTACTTC
TRBJ2-7 TRBD1 TRBV5-4 - CASSLGDRGGPDSYEQYF TGTGCCAGCAGCCTGGGGGACAGGGGCGGACCGGACTCCTACGAGCAGTACTTC
TRBJ2-7 - TRBV6-6 - CASSLRVDYEQYF TGTGCCAGCAGTTTACGGGTTGACTACGAGCAGTACTTC
TRBJ1-1 TRBD1 TRBV9 few CASSNGQGNTEAFF TGTGCCAGCAGCAACGGACAGGGAAACACTGAAGCTTTCTTT
TRBJ2-1 TRBD2 TRBV2 - CASRPGTSGGNEQFF TGTGCCAGCAGACCCGGGACTAGCGGGGGTAATGAGCAGTTCTTC
TRBJ1-2 - TRBV9 - CASSTANYGYTF TGTGCCAGCTCCACGGCTAACTATGGCTACACCTTC
TRBJ1-2 - TRBV13 - CASSSPQDRYTF TGTGCCAGCAGCTCGCCACAGGATCGGTACACCTTC
TRBJ1-4 - TRBV7-9 - CASSSTRDGLNEKLFF TGTGCCAGCAGCTCAACCCGGGACGGACTAAATGAAAAACTGTTTTTT
TRBJ2-7 TRBD1 TRBV5-8 - CASSLSSGQGLSYEQYF TGTGCCAGCAGCTTGTCCTCGGGACAGGGGCTCTCCTACGAGCAGTACTTC
TRBJ1-1 - TRBV4-1 - CASSQGAMEEAFF TGCGCCAGCAGCCAAGGGGCGATGGAAGAAGCTTTCTTT
TRBJ1-4 TRBD1 TRBV6-5 - CASSQTGIGEKLFF TGTGCCAGCAGTCAGACAGGGATCGGGGAAAAACTGTTTTTT